This T cell receptor (beta chain) came from a study of blood T cells in healthy people across ages. The table lists this clonotype with a few counts. CDR3 length: 13 residues. Germline V gene sequence: CDR1 KGHDR, CDR2 SFDVKD. Next came a second PCR, run for 7 to 11 cycles, which used a sample-barcoded 5' primer along with a J-beta primer mix. A template-switch adaptor containing 12 random nucleotides labeled each cDNA molecule. TCRdb ran MiXCR on the 5' RACE reads and lists one entry per CDR3 protein. The sample yields hundreds of thousands of distinct CDR3 sequences, more than 25% seen once. The sample also formed part of further work on T cells of mothers and their children. That work contributes: The authors detected no persistent microchimeric T cell clones.

The J gene is TRBJ2-5, the V gene TRBV24-1; D may correspond to TRBD1 or TRBD2 (6 bases each). The DNA end lines up better with TRBJ2-1; the J call may be wrong. Sequencing was carried out using blood. This receptor was taken from a boy between 10 and 17 years old in good health. The CDR3 sequence: CATSDSIGGEQFF. CDR3 nucleotides: TGTGCCACCAGTGATTCGATAGGGGGGGAGCAGTTCTTC.